This entry is about one T cell receptor beta chain. What antigen it recognizes has not been identified. No base-level quality is on record; no much larger clone is a single base apart. This record belongs to a study of blood T cell repertoires in COVID-19 (dated by TCRdb to the early 2020s). For the study in its entirety: The collaborator samples originated in the United States, Italy and Spain and spanned the acute and convalescent phases of COVID-19. The repertoires were made available in a free public database intended to serve as a resource for research on the immune response to SARS-CoV-2. Subjects who had been exposed to COVID-19, were actively infected with it, or had recovered from it provided the deeply sampled blood TCRbeta repertoires that made up the dataset. Samples were obtained from the ongoing ImmuneRACE study (first 160 participants) and from approximately 1,200 subjects provided by 6 global collaborators. Nearly every sample came with metadata listing a de-identified subject ID, COVID-19 status, age in years and sex. The material from the prospective study consisted of cDNA or gDNA derived from T cells, B-cell-depleted T cells, or PBMCs. Where HLA class I and class II types were available, the types were taken from metadata supplied by the sample provider, not from assay-based typing.

What the research found in general, with its limitations: The quantity of clinical and demographic metadata differed by source and by participant and was supplied without curation.

For CDR1 and CDR2, the germline V gene (reference sequence) lists MNHEY and SMNVEV. V lost 3 bases and J lost 9 bases; the stretch between them is 6 bases long. Taken from cysteine to phenylalanine, the CDR3 has 12 residues. Only CDR3 DNA is held: 36 bases, read in frame from base 1. TCRbeta CDR3 regions were amplified from genomic DNA by means of the immunoSEQ Assay, a bias-controlled multiplex PCR. The source study handled its data this way. Within the assay, amplification of reference gene primers was used to estimate how many nucleated cells each sample contained. Sequence reads were collapsed and filtered to measure the absolute abundance of every unique TCRbeta CDR3 rearrangement. For each sample, productive Simpson clonality was calculated as the square root of Simpson's diversity index over productive rearrangements. TCRdb's version of the immuneACCESS table is confined to in-frame rearrangements and falls short of the full clone set. An unresolved V gene accounts for under half of the shortfall where checked; the remainder is of unknown origin. V and J calls and clone size come straight from that table; D and trimming were deduced from the DNA. The sample contains roughly 230,000 clones, nearly 95% of them found a single time. The ten largest clones take up roughly 0.89% of the sample.

In Seattle, one collaborating source enrolled patients while the infection was active and tracked those patients longitudinally over the course of disease. Each collaborating institution followed its own protocols to collect whole blood in K2EDTA tubes. For TCRbeta analysis, collaborators shipped samples as frozen whole blood, isolated PBMCs, or DNA extracted from either of those sample types. The sample was peripheral blood. The receptor chain draws on TRBV27 and TRBJ1-6; TRBD1 is possibly the D segment (5 matching bases). The receptor was isolated from a man younger than 40 with COVID-19, enrolled during active disease. The DNA reads as follows: TGTGCCAGCAGTTTGGGGGGTTCACCCCTCCACTTT. It translates as CASSLGGSPLHF.